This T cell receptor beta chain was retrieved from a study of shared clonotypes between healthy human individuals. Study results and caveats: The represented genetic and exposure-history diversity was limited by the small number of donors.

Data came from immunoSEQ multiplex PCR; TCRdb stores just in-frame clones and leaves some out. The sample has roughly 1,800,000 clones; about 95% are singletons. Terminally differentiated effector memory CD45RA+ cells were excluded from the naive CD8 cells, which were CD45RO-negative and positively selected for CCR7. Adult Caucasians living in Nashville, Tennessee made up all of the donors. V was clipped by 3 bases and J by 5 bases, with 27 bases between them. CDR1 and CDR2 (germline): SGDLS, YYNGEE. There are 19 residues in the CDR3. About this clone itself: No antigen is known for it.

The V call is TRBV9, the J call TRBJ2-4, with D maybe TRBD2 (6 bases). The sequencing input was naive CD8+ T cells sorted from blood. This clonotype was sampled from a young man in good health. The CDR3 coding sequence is TGTGCCAGCAGCGACGCTATTGGTGGAGCCGGGAGCGCGGAAAACATTCAGTACTTC. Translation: CASSDAIGGAGSAENIQYF.